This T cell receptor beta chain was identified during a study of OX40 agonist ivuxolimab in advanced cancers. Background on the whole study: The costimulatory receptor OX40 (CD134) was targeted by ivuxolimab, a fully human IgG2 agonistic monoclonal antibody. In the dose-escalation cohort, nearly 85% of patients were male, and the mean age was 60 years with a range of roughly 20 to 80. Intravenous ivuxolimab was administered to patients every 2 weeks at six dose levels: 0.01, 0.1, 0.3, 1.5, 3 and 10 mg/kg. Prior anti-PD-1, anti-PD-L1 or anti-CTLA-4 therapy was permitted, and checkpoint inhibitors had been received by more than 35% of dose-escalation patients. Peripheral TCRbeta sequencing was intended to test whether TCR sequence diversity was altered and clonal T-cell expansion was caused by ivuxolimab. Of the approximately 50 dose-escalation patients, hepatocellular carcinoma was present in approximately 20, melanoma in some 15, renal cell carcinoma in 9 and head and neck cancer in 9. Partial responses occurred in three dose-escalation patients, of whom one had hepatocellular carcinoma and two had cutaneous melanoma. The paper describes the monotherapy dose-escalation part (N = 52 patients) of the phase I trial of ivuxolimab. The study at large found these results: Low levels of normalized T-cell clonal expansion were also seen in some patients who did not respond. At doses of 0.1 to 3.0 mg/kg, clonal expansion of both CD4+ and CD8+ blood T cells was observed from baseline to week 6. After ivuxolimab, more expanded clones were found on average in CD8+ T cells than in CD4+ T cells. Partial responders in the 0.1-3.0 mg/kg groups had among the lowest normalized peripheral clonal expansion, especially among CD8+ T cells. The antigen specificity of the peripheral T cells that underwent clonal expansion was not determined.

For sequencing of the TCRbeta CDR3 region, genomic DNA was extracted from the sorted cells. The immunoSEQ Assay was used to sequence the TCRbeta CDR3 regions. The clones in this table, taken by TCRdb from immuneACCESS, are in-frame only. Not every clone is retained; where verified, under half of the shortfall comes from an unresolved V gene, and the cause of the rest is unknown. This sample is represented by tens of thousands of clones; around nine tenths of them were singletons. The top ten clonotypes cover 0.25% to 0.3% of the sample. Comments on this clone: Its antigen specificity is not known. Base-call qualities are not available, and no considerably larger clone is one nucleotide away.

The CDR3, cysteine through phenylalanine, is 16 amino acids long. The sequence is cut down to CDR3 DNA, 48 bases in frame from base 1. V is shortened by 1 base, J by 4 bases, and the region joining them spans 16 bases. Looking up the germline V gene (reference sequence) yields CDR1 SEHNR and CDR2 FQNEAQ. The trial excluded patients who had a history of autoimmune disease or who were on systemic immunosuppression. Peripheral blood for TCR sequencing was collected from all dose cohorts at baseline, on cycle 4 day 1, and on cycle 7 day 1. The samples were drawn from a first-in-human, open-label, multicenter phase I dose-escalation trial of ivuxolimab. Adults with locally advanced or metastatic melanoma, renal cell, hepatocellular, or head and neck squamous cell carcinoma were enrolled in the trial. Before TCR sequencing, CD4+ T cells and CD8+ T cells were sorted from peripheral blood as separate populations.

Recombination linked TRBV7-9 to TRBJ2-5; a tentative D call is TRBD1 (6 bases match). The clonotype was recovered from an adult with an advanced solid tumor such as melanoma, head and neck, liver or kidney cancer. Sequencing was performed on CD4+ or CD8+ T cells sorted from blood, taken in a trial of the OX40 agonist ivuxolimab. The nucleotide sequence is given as TGTGCCAGCAGCTTAGGAGGGGGTCAGGTCGGAGAGACCCAGTACTTC. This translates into CASSLGGGQVGETQYF.